This TCR beta chain was captured in a study of CD8+CD57+ T cells in acquired aplastic anemia. Germline CDR1 and CDR2: MNHNS and SASEGT. This CDR3 comprises 16 residues. The junction had 16 bases not matched to a gene; V was cut back by 6 bases and J by 6 bases. By flow cytometry, patients selected for sequencing had shown an expansion of CD8+CD57+ cells. At the time of blood sampling, patients had not yet received any therapy. The table lists this clonotype with many counts. Its antigen is as yet unknown. General study results and limits: Shared by patients and controls, 25 to 30 CD8+ CDR3s were abundant in patients.

For CDR3 and TCR beta VDJ profiling, genomic DNA was the template used. One entry per CDR3 protein, called by TCRdb with MiXCR from the reads. The sample has around 120,000 distinct CDR3 sequences; over 30% are singletons. Source material: sorted CD4+, CD8+, or CD8+CD57+ T cells (not recorded which) from PBMCs. The chain carries TRBV6-1 and TRBJ2-7; 8 bases line up with TRBD1. This TCR came from a human donor with aplastic anemia. CDR3 sequence reads: CASRTPGQANLAEQYV. Written as DNA, the CDR3 is TGTGCCAGCAGGACACCGGGACAGGCGAACCTGGCCGAGCAGTACGTC.